This T cell receptor (beta chain) was captured in a study of T cell clonotyping in hematopoietic cell transplantation. TCRdb's copy holds only in-frame clones and misses some; the assay was immunoSEQ multiplex PCR. Counted here are 5,900 or so clones, around nine tenths occurring once; the ten biggest clones make up around 8%. V was trimmed by 5 bases and J by 3 bases, leaving 16 bases between them. This CDR3 has 16 residues. CDR1 is SGHAT and CDR2 is FQNNGV in the germline V gene. The TCR sequence derives from a male patient aged 40-55 years who had an allogeneic stem cell transplant from an unrelated donor, so the T cells may come from the graft donor. Some clones in this sample may be carry-over from other donors' samples. The chain employs TRBV11-2 and TRBJ2-2, with TRBD2 as a possible D gene (6 bases). Specimen: peripheral blood mononuclear cells, collected 100 days after allogeneic stem cell transplant. Here the CDR3 DNA reads TGTGCCAGCAGCCACGGGGGAAGGGTGGACACCGGGGAGCTGTTTTTT. The encoded protein is CASSHGGRVDTGELFF.